These 2 T cell receptor beta chains share one sample of origin, sequenced in a study of OX40 agonist ivuxolimab in advanced cancers. Assay: immunoSEQ multiplex PCR; the TCRdb copy retains only in-frame clones and omits some. The data contain more than 55,000 clones, 89% of them singletons. The input for sequencing was CD4+ or CD8+ T cells sorted from blood, taken in a trial of the OX40 agonist ivuxolimab. These receptors came from an adult with an advanced solid tumor such as melanoma, head and neck, liver or kidney cancer.

The J gene is TRBJ1-1, the V gene TRBV5-1, with D uncertain. The CDR3 totals 14 residues. The V end was cut by 4 bases, the J end by 0 bases, with 10 bases between. CDR1 SGHRS and CDR2 YFSETQ come from the germline V gene. The DNA of the CDR3 is TGCGCCAGCAGCAAAGACACCTTGAACACTGAAGCTTTCTTT. It codes for CASSKDTLNTEAFF.

V usage is TRBV19 and J usage is TRBJ2-1; D gene uncertain. V shed 5 bases and J shed 7 bases, with 21 bases lying between them. Germline V lookup: CDR1 LNHDA, CDR2 SQIVND (reference sequence). This CDR3 has 16 residues. The CDR3 sequence: CASSGQRYRVTNEQFF. As DNA, the CDR3 is TGTGCCAGTAGTGGTCAGCGTTACCGGGTAACTAATGAGCAGTTCTTC.